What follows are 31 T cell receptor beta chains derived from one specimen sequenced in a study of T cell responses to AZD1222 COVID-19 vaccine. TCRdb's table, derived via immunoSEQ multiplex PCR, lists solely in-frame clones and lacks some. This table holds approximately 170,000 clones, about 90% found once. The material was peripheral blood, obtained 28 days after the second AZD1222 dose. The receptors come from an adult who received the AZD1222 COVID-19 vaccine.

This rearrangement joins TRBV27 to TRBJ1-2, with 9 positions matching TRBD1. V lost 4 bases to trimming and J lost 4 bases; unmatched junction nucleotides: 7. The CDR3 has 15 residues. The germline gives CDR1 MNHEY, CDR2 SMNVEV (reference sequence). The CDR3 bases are TGTGCCAGCAGTTCCGACAGGGGGAACCCCTATGGCTACACCTTC. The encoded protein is CASSSDRGNPYGYTF.

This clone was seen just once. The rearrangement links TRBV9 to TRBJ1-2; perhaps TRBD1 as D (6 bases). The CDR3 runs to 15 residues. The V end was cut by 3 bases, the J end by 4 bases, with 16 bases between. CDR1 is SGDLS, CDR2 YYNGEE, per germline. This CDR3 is CASSAQSTGGYGYTF. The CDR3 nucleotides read TGTGCCAGCAGCGCTCAGTCGACAGGCGGCTATGGCTACACCTTC.

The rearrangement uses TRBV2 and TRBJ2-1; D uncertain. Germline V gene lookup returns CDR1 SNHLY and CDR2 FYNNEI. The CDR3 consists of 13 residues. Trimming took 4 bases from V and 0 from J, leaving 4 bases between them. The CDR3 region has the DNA TGTGCCAGCAGTGTTCTCTCCTACAATGAGCAGTTCTTC. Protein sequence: CASSVLSYNEQFF.

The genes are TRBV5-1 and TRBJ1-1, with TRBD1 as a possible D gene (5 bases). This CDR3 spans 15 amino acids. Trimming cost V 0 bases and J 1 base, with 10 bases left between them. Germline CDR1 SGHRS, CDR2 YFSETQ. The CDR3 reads CASSLERTSNTEAFF. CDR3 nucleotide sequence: TGCGCCAGCAGCTTGGAACGGACATCGAACACTGAAGCTTTCTTT. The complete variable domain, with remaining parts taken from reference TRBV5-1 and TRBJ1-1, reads KAGVTQTPRYLIKTRGQQVTLSCSPISGHRSVSWYQQTPGQGLQFLFEYFSETQRNKGNFPGRFSGRQFSNSRSEMNVSTLELGDSALYLCASSLERTSNTEAFFGQGTRLTVV.

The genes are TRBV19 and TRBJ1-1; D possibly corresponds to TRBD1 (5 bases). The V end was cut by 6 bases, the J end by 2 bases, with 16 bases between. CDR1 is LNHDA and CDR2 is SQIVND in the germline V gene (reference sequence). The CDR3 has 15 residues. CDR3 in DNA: TGTGCCAGTAGCCTCAAACGGGGGGTCAACACTGAAGCTTTCTTT. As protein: CASSLKRGVNTEAFF.

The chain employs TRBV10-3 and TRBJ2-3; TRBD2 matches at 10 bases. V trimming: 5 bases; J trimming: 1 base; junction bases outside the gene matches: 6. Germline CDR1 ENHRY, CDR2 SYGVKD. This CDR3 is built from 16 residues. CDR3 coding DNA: TGTGCCATCAGTCTGACTACTAGCGGGGGCACAGATACGCAGTATTTT. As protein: CAISLTTSGGTDTQYF.

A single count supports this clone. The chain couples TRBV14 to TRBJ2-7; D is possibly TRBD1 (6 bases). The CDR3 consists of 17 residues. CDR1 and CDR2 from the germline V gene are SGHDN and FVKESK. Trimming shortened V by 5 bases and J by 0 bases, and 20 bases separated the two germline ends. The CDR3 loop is CASSSRSTGYSSYEQYF. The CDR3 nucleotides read TGTGCCAGCAGCTCACGGTCTACAGGGTATAGCTCCTACGAGCAGTACTTC. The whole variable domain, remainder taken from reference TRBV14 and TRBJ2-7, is EAGVTQFPSHSVIEKGQTVTLRCDPISGHDNLYWYRRVMGKEIKFLLHFVKESKQDESGMPNNRFLAERTGGTYSTLKVQPAELEDSGVYFCASSSRSTGYSSYEQYFGPGTRLTVT.

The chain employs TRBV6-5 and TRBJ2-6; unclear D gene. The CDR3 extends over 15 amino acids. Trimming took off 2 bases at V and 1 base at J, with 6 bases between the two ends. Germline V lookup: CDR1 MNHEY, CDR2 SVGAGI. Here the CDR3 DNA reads TGTGCCAGCAGTTACCAGCGTTCTGGGGCCAACGTCCTGACTTTC. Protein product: CASSYQRSGANVLTF.

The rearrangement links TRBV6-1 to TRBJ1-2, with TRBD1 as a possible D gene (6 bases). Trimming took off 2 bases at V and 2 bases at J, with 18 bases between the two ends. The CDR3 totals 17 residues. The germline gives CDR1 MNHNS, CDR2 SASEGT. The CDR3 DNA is TGTGCCAGCAGTGAAACGCACAGGGTGTTTACCAACTATGGCTACACCTTC. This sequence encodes CASSETHRVFTNYGYTF.

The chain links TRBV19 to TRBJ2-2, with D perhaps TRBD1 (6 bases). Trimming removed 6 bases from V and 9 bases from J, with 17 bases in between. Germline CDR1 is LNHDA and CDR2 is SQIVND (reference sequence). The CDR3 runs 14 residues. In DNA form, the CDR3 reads TGTGCCAGTAGCTCGGACAGACGGCAAAGGGAGCTGTTTTTT. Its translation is CASSSDRRQRELFF.

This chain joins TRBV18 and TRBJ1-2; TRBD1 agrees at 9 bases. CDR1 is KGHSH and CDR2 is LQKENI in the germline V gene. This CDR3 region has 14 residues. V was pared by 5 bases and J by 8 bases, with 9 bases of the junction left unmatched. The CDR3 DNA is TGTGCCAGCTCATTCACAGGGGGCGCAGGCGGCTACACCTTC. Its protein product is CASSFTGGAGGYTF.

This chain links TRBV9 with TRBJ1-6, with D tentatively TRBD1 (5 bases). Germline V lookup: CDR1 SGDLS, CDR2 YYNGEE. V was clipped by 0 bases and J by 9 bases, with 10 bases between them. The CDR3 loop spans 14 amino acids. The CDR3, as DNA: TGTGCCAGCAGCGTAGCTGGGGGGGTTTCACCCCTCCACTTT. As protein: CASSVAGGVSPLHF. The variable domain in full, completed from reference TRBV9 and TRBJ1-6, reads DSGVTQTPKHLITATGQRVTLRCSPRSGDLSVYWYQQSLDQGLQFLIQYYNGEERAKGNILERFSAQQFPDLHSELNLSSLELGDSALYFCASSVAGGVSPLHFGNGTRLTVT.

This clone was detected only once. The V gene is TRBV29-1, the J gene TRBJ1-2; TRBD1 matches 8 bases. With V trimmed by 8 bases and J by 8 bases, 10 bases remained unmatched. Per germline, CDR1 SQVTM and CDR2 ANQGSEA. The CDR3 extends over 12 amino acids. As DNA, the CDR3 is TGCAGCACCAGAGGACAGGGTTTCGGCTACACCTTC. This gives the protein CSTRGQGFGYTF.

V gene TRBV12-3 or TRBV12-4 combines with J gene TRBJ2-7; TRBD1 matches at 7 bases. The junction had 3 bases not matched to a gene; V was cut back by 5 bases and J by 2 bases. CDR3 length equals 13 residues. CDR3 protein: CASSHRGTYEQYF. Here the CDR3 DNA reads TGTGCCAGCAGTCACAGGGGCACCTACGAGCAGTACTTC.

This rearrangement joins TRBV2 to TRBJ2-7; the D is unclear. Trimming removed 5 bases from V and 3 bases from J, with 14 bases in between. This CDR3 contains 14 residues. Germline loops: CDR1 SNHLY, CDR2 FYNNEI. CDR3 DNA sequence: TGTGCCAGCAGTTCCCCCAGCCACTTCTACGAGCAGTACTTC. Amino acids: CASSSPSHFYEQYF. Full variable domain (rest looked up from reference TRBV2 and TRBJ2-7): EPEVTQTPSHQVTQMGQEVILRCVPISNHLYFYWYRQILGQKVEFLVSFYNNEISEKSEIFDDQFSVERPDGSNFTLKIRSTKLEDSAMYFCASSSPSHFYEQYFGPGTRLTVT.

In DNA, the CDR3 is TGCGCCAGCAGCCGGGGACAGGGCTATGGCTACACCTTC. This sequence encodes CASSRGQGYGYTF. The chain recombines TRBV5-1 with TRBJ1-2; 9 bases are shared with TRBD1. The CDR3 length is 13 residues. V gave up 4 bases and J gave up 4 bases; unmatched junction bases: 2. Per germline, CDR1 SGHRS and CDR2 YFSETQ.

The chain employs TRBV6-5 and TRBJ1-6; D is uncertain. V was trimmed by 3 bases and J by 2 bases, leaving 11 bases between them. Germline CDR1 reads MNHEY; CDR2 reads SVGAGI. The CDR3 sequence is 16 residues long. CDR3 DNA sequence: TGTGCCAGCAGTTATCTCAGGTTTCCCTATAATTCACCCCTCCACTTT. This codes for CASSYLRFPYNSPLHF.

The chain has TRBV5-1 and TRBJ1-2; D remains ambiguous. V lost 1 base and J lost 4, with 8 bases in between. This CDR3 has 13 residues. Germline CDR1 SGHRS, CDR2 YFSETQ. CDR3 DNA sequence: TGCGCCAGCAGCTTGTTGGGAGGCTATGGCTACACCTTC. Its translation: CASSLLGGYGYTF. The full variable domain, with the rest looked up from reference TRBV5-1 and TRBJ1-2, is KAGVTQTPRYLIKTRGQQVTLSCSPISGHRSVSWYQQTPGQGLQFLFEYFSETQRNKGNFPGRFSGRQFSNSRSEMNVSTLELGDSALYLCASSLLGGYGYTFGSGTRLTVV.

This chain's CDR3 is CASSLSYRGGSKETQYF. CDR3 nucleotide sequence: TGTGCCAGCAGTTTATCGTACCGGGGGGGTTCTAAGGAGACCCAGTACTTC. The chain employs TRBV27 and TRBJ2-5; 8 bases are shared with TRBD2. V shed 0 bases and J 5 bases; nucleotides not matched to a gene: 11. CDR1 MNHEY and CDR2 SMNVEV come from the germline V gene (reference sequence). The CDR3 is 17 residues long.

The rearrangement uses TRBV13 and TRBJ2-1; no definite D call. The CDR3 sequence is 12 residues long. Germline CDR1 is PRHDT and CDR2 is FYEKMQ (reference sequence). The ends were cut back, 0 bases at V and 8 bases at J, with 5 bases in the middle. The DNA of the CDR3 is TGTGCCAGCAGCTTAGGTCACTATGAGCAGTTCTTC. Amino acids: CASSLGHYEQFF.

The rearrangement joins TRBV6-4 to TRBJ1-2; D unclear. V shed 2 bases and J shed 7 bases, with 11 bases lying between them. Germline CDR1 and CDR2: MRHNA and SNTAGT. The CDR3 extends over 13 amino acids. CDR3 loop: CASSDGLSGGYTF. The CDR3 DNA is TGTGCCAGCAGTGACGGACTCTCGGGTGGCTACACCTTC.

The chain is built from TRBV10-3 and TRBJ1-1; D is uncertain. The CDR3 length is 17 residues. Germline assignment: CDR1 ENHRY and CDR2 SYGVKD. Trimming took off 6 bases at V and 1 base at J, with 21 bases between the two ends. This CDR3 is CAIRSQDGVVGNTEAFF. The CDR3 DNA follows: TGTGCCATCAGGAGCCAGGACGGTGTTGTAGGGAACACTGAAGCTTTCTTT.

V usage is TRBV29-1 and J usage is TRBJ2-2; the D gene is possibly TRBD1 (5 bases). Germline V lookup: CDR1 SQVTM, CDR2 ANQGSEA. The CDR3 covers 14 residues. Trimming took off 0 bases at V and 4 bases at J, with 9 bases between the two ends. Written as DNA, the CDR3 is TGCAGCGTTGAAGAGGGAACAGGCACCGGGGAGCTGTTTTTT. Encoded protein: CSVEEGTGTGELFF.

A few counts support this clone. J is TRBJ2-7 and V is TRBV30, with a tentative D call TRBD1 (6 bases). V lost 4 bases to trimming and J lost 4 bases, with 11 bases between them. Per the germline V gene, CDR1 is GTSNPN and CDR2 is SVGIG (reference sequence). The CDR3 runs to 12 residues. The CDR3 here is CAWNRDGYEQYF. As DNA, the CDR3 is TGTGCCTGGAACAGGGACGGGTACGAGCAGTACTTC.

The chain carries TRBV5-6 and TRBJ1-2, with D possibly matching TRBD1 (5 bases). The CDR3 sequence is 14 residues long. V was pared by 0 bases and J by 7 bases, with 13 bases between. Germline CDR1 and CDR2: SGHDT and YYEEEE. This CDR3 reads CASSLVGREGGYTF. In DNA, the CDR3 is TGTGCCAGCAGCTTGGTAGGCAGGGAGGGTGGCTACACCTTC.

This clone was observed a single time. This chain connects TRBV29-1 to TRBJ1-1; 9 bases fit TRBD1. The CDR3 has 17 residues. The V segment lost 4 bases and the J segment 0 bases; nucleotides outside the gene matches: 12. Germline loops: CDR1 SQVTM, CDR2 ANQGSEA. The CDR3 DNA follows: TGCAGCGTTGCCCCTTTAACAGGGGGCTCCATGAACACTGAAGCTTTCTTT. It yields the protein CSVAPLTGGSMNTEAFF.

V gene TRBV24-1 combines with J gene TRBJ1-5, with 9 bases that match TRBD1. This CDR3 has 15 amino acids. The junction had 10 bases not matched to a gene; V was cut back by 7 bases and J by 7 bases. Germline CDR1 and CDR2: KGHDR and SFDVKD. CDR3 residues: CATSPTGTGRQPQHF. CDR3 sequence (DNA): TGTGCCACCAGCCCTACCGGGACAGGGAGGCAGCCCCAGCATTTT.

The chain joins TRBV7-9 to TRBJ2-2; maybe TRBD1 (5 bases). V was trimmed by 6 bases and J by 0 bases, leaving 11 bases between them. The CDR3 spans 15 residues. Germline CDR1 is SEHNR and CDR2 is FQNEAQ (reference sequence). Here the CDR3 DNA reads TGTGCCAGCAGTTACACAGGTTCGAACACCGGGGAGCTGTTTTTT. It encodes CASSYTGSNTGELFF.

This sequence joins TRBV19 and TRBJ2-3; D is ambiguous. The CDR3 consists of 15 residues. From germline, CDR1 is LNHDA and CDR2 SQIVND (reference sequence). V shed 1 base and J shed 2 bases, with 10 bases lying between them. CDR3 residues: CASSIGIPYTDTQYF. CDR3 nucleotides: TGTGCCAGTAGTATAGGAATCCCTTACACAGATACGCAGTATTTT.

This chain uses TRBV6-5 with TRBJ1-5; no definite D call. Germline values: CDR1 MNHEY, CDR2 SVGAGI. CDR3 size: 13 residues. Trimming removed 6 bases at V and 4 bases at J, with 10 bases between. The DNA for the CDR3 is TGTGCCAGCAGCCTGGATGGAAATCAGCCCCAGCATTTT. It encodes CASSLDGNQPQHF.

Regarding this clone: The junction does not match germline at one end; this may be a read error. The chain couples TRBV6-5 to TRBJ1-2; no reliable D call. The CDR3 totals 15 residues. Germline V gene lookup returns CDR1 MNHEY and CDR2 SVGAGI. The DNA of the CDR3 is TGTGCCAGCAGTTACTACCTTGGGAGCTCAGGAATACCCCTCTTC. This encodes CASSYYLGSSGIPLF.